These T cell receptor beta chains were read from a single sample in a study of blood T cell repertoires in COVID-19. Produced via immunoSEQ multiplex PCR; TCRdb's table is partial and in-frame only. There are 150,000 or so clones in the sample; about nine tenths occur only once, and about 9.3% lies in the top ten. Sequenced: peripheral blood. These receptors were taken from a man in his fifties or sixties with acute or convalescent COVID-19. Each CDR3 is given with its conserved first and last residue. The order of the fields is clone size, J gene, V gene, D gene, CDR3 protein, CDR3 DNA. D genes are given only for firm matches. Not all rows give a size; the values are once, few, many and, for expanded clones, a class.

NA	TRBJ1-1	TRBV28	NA	CASSLYSGTEAFF	TGTGCCAGCAGTTTATACAGTGGGACTGAAGCTTTCTTT
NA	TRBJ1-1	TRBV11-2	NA	CASSWAGRYGNTEAFF	TGTGCCAGCAGTTGGGCGGGGAGGTACGGGAACACTGAAGCTTTCTTT
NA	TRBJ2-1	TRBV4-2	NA	CASSRGFNEQFF	TGTGCCAGCAGCCGCGGGTTCAATGAGCAGTTCTTC
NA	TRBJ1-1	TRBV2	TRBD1	CASRTGRGTEAFF	TGTGCCAGCAGGACAGGGCGCGGGACTGAAGCTTTCTTT
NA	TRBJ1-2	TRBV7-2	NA	CASSLVGRGDYSRGYTF	TGTGCCAGCAGCTTGGTTGGCAGGGGAGATTATTCCCGGGGCTACACCTTC
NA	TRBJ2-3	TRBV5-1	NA	CASSLSTGTSTDTQYF	TGCGCCAGCAGCTTGAGTACGGGTACTAGCACAGATACGCAGTATTTT
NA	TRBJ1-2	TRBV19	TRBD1	CASSAFRQGVYYGYTF	TGTGCCAGTAGTGCCTTTCGACAGGGGGTCTACTATGGCTACACCTTC
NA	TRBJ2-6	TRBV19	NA	CASTLITPGANVLTF	TGTGCCAGTACCCTTATTACTCCGGGGGCCAACGTCCTGACTTTC
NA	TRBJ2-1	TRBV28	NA	CASSLTGPNEQFF	TGTGCCAGCAGTTTAACAGGGCCCAATGAGCAGTTCTTC
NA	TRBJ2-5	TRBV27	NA	CASSARQTRETQYF	TGTGCCAGCAGTGCTCGACAGACTCGAGAGACCCAGTACTTC
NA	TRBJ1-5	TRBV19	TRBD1	CASSIQGASQPQHF	TGTGCCAGTAGTATACAGGGGGCGTCTCAGCCCCAGCATTTT
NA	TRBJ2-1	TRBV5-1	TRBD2	CASSYGLADVNEQFF	TGCGCCAGCAGCTATGGACTAGCGGACGTCAATGAGCAGTTCTTC
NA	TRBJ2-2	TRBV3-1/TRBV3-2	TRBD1	CASSRTGGETGELFF	TGTGCCAGCAGCCGGACAGGGGGCGAGACCGGGGAGCTGTTTTTT
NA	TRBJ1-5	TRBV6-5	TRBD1	CASSVTGGSQPQHF	TGTGCCAGCAGCGTTACAGGGGGCAGCCAGCCCCAGCATTTT
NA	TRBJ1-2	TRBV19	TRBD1	CASSRSVDRDYGYTF	TGTGCCAGTAGCCGATCGGTAGACAGGGACTATGGCTACACCTTC
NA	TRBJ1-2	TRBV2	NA	CASSEWAANYGYTF	TGTGCCAGCAGTGAATGGGCAGCTAACTATGGCTACACCTTC
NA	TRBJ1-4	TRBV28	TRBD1	CASTSTGTGDEKLFF	TGTGCCAGCACCTCGACCGGGACAGGGGATGAAAAACTGTTTTTT
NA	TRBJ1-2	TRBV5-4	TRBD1	CASSTTVGTGGYSYGYTF	TGTGCCAGCAGCACTACTGTGGGGACAGGGGGCTACTCCTATGGCTACACCTTC
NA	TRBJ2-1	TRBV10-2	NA	CASDSGSYNEQFF	TGCGCCAGCGATAGCGGCTCCTACAATGAGCAGTTCTTC
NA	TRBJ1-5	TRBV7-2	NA	CASSLTTGPQPQHF	TGTGCCAGCAGCTTAACTACAGGGCCGCAGCCCCAGCATTTT
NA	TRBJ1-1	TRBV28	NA	CASSLGGQGSTEAFF	TGTGCCAGCAGTTTAGGTGGGCAGGGGAGCACTGAAGCTTTCTTT
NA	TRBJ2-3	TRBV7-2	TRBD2	CASSPLGAGVPDTQYF	TGTGCCAGCAGCCCTCTTGGGGCGGGAGTCCCAGATACGCAGTATTTT
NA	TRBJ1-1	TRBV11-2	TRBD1	CASSFGTGGTEAFF	TGTGCCAGCAGCTTCGGGACAGGGGGCACTGAAGCTTTCTTT
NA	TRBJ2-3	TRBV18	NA	CASSPLGGSTDTQYF	TGTGCCAGCTCACCCTTAGGAGGTAGCACAGATACGCAGTATTTT
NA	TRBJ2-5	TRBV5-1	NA	CASIPQGGTVGTQYF	TGCGCCAGCATCCCCCAGGGGGGCACAGTCGGGACCCAGTACTTC
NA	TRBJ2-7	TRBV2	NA	CASSLFYEQYF	TGTGCCAGCAGCCTGTTCTACGAGCAGTACTTC
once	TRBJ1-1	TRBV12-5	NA	CASGPGLGTEAFF	TGTGCTAGTGGTCCGGGGTTAGGCACTGAAGCTTTCTTT
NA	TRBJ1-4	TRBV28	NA	CASSFAGARGDFSEKLFF	TGTGCCAGCAGTTTCGCCGGGGCACGGGGGGATTTTTCAGAAAAACTGTTTTTT
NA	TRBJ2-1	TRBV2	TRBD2	CASSDQLAGVNEQFF	TGTGCCAGCAGTGATCAGCTAGCGGGAGTCAATGAGCAGTTCTTC
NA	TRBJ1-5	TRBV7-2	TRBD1	CASSLVGQGNQPQHF	TGTGCCAGCAGCTTAGTGGGACAGGGGAATCAGCCCCAGCATTTT
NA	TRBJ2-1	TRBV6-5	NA	CASTLQTGSNEQFF	TGTGCCAGCACCCTTCAGACAGGATCCAATGAGCAGTTCTTC
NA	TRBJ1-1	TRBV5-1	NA	CASSMTDVSEAFF	TGCGCCAGCAGCATGACAGACGTCTCTGAAGCTTTCTTT
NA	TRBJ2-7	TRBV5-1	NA	CASSPRPNWGQGEQYF	TGCGCCAGCAGCCCTCGGCCTAACTGGGGGCAGGGCGAGCAGTACTTC
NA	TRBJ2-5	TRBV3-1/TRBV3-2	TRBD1	CASSRDRAQETQYF	TGTGCCAGCAGCAGGGACAGGGCACAAGAGACCCAGTACTTC
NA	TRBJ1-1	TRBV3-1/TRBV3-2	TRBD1	CASSQQGALNTEAFF	TGTGCCAGCAGCCAGCAGGGGGCACTGAACACTGAAGCTTTCTTT